The 22 T cell receptor beta chains below all came from one sample that was sequenced in a study of neurological immune-mediated disorders. TCRdb re-analysed the 5' RACE reads in MiXCR, keeping a single row per CDR3 protein. The sample lists about 99,000 distinct CDR3 sequences, less than 14% occurring once. Time point noted: longitudinal time-point 3. What was sequenced was PBMCs. The receptor source for this set is a female donor with HTLV-1-associated myelopathy (HAM/TSP).

In regard to this clonotype: This could be a read error, since a much larger clone is one nucleotide away. The V gene is TRBV3-1, the J gene TRBJ2-1, with D unresolved. The V end was cut by 0 bases, the J end by 9 bases, with 12 bases between. Germline CDR1 LGHDT, CDR2 YNNKEL (reference sequence). The CDR3 consists of 14 residues. The CDR3 DNA reads as TGTGCCAGCAGCCAAGAAAGTGTACTGAGTGAGCAGTTCTTC. Encoded protein: CASSQESVLSEQFF.

Many counts were recorded for this clonotype. In DNA, the CDR3 is TGTGCCAGCACCGCTGGGGACAGGGGCTACGAGCAGTACTTC. This encodes CASTAGDRGYEQYF. The J gene is TRBJ2-7, the V gene TRBV28, with TRBD1 identical over 10 bases. Germline CDR1 MDHEN, CDR2 SYDVKM. V lost 7 bases to trimming and J lost 3 bases; unmatched junction nucleotides: 6. The CDR3 loop spans 14 amino acids.

This clonotype has just a few counts. The gene calls are TRBV30 and TRBJ2-2; the D is unclear. Trimming cost V 2 bases and J 5 bases, with 3 bases left between them. Germline CDR1 and CDR2: GTSNPN and SVGIG (reference sequence). The CDR3 has 11 amino acids. Here the CDR3 DNA reads TGTGCCTGGAGTACGACCGGGGAGCTGTTTTTT. It encodes CAWSTTGELFF.

This sequence joins TRBV6-5 and TRBJ1-1; perhaps TRBD1 as D (6 bases). Between the trimmed V and J ends, which lost 7 bases and 0 bases, there was a span of 12 bases. CDR3 length equals 14 residues. Germline-derived CDR1 and CDR2 are MNHEY and SVGAGI. The CDR3 here is CASKTTGMNTEAFF. The DNA of the CDR3 is TGTGCCAGCAAAACGACAGGAATGAACACTGAAGCTTTCTTT.

This clonotype has more than one count but fewer than ten. V gene TRBV6-6 combines with J gene TRBJ2-5; 7 bases align to TRBD2. The junction had 10 bases not matched to a gene; V was cut back by 5 bases and J by 1 base. This CDR3 has 16 residues. The germline gives CDR1 MNHNY, CDR2 SVGAGI (reference sequence). The CDR3 loop reads CASSSQWGGSQETQYF. The CDR3 DNA reads TGTGCCAGCAGTAGCCAATGGGGAGGGTCCCAAGAGACCCAGTACTTC.

This clonotype has ten or more counts. The CDR3 is CASSFAGGGNTIYF. The DNA of the CDR3 is TGCGCCAGCAGCTTTGCGGGGGGCGGAAACACCATATATTTT. The chain carries TRBV5-1 and TRBJ1-3; tentative D call: TRBD1 (6 bases). Germline-derived CDR1 and CDR2 are SGHRS and YFSETQ. The CDR3 length is 14 residues. Trimming cost V 2 bases and J 4 bases, with 10 bases left between them.

Ten or more counts support this clonotype. The V call is TRBV5-5, the J call TRBJ2-7; TRBD1 aligns across 10 bases. In germline, CDR1 is SGHKS, CDR2 YYEKEE (reference sequence). J gave up 6 bases and V 2 bases, and 5 bases lay outside the gene matches. The CDR3 runs to 14 residues. The CDR3 DNA reads TGTGCCAGCAGCTTCGGGACAGGGGCGGGCGAGCAGTACTTC. Translating gives CASSFGTGAGEQYF.

This clonotype occurred many times. The rearrangement joins TRBV5-1 to TRBJ2-5; 7 bases align to TRBD2. The ends lost 0 bases at V and 2 bases at J; junction bases unmatched: 4. CDR3 size: 15 residues. Germline V gene lookup returns CDR1 SGHRS and CDR2 YFSETQ. The CDR3 bases are TGCGCCAGCAGCTTGGGACTAGCCCTGCAAGAGACCCAGTACTTC. It is translated as CASSLGLALQETQYF.

This clonotype was found many times. The chain links TRBV5-1 to TRBJ2-5; D is uncertain. The ends were cut back, 1 base at V and 5 bases at J, with 3 bases in the middle. CDR1 SGHRS and CDR2 YFSETQ come from the germline V gene. The CDR3 covers 11 residues. CDR3 nucleotide sequence: TGCGCCAGCAGCTTGTTGGAGACCCAGTACTTC. Translated, it gives CASSLLETQYF.

Comments on this clonotype: One base away lies a much larger clone, so this may be a sequencing read error. The chain has TRBV12-3 or TRBV12-4 and TRBJ2-2; D is ambiguous. This CDR3 spans 17 amino acids. V was pared by 1 base and J by 1 base, with 13 bases between. CDR3 DNA sequence: TGTGCCAGCAGTTTAGGTACACGGGTGATGAACACCGGGGAGCTGTTTTTT. It specifies CASSLGTRVMNTGELFF.

The sample holds many counts of this clonotype. This sequence joins TRBV12-3 or TRBV12-4 and TRBJ2-1, with TRBD1 matching 7 bases. This CDR3 region has 15 residues. V shed 5 bases and J 2 bases; nucleotides not matched to a gene: 6. Here the CDR3 DNA reads TGTGCCAGCAGTATTGGGACAGTCACCTACAATGAGCAGTTCTTC. This codes for CASSIGTVTYNEQFF.

This clonotype was seen ten or more times. The chain is built from TRBV5-6 and TRBJ2-1, with 7 bases aligning to TRBD1. Germline CDR1 reads SGHDT; CDR2 reads YYEEEE. V trimming: 1 base; J trimming: 4 bases; junction bases outside the gene matches: 5. The CDR3 covers 15 residues. The CDR3 DNA is TGTGCCAGCAGCTTGAATGACAGGGCTTACAATGAGCAGTTCTTC. Translation gives CASSLNDRAYNEQFF. Based on the CDR3 plus reference TRBV5-6 and TRBJ2-1, the full variable domain is DAGVTQSPTHLIKTRGQQVTLRCSPKSGHDTVSWYQQALGQGPQFIFQYYEEEERQRGNFPDRFSGHQFPNYSSELNVNALLLGDSALYLCASSLNDRAYNEQFFGPGTRLTVL.

This clonotype was picked up many times. The chain carries TRBV6-6 and TRBJ1-1; D may be TRBD1 (6 bases). Germline V gives CDR1 MNHNY, CDR2 SVGAGI (reference sequence). The CDR3 has 19 amino acids. The germline V and J ends were trimmed by 0 bases and 3 bases, with 23 bases remaining between them. CDR3 DNA sequence: TGTGCCAGCAGTTACTCACTGGGAGACAGGTCGGAATGGGACACTGAAGCTTTCTTT. It codes for CASSYSLGDRSEWDTEAFF.

This clonotype was recorded at least ten times. The chain uses TRBV5-1 and TRBJ2-5, with D maybe TRBD2 (6 bases). The germline gives CDR1 SGHRS, CDR2 YFSETQ. V shed 0 bases and J shed 1 base, with 10 bases lying between them. This CDR3 comprises 15 residues. CDR3 nucleotides: TGCGCCAGCAGCTTGGGCCTCGGGGGCCAAGAGACCCAGTACTTC. Encoded protein: CASSLGLGGQETQYF.

On this clonotype: Its ends do not fully match the called genes, so a read error is possible. This chain joins TRBV28 and TRBJ2-7; the match to TRBD1 covers 8 bases. Germline V gene lookup returns CDR1 MDHEN and CDR2 SYDVKM. CDR3 length: 15 amino acids. The CDR3 protein is CSSSLDRGHSHEQYF. The DNA of the CDR3 is TGTTCCAGCAGTTTAGACAGGGGTCACTCCCACGAGCAGTACTTC.

In this sample, this clonotype turned up a few times. In DNA form, the CDR3 reads TGCAGTGCTAGAACCGGGACAGAACTCTACGAGCAGTACTTC. Its protein is CSARTGTELYEQYF. The chain couples TRBV20-1 to TRBJ2-7; 7 bases agree with TRBD1. The J segment lost 3 bases and the V segment lost 2 bases, leaving 7 bases of the junction unmatched. Germline-derived CDR1 and CDR2 are DFQATT and SNEGSKA (reference sequence). This CDR3 contains 14 residues.

In this sample, this clonotype turned up many times. This chain uses TRBV5-1 with TRBJ2-7; D is uncertain. The CDR3 contains 14 residues. Germline-derived CDR1 and CDR2 are SGHRS and YFSETQ. V dropped 0 bases and J dropped 12 bases, with 19 bases sitting between them. The CDR3 sequence is CASSLDGRSGTWYF. The DNA for the CDR3 is TGCGCCAGCAGCTTGGACGGGCGGTCCGGCACTTGGTACTTC.

There are many counts of this clonotype. The gene calls are TRBV3-1 and TRBJ2-2; 9 bases agree with TRBD1. V lost 2 bases to trimming and J lost 5 bases; unmatched junction nucleotides: 9. Germline CDR1 LGHDT, CDR2 YNNKEL (reference sequence). This CDR3 spans 17 amino acids. The DNA for the CDR3 is TGTGCCAGCAGCCAAAGGAGGGGACAGGGTAGGACCGGGGAGCTGTTTTTT. This encodes CASSQRRGQGRTGELFF.

This clonotype was counted many times. The chain has TRBV20-1 and TRBJ2-7; TRBD1 matches 7 bases. The CDR3 totals 12 residues. V was pared by 4 bases and J by 4 bases, with 4 bases of the junction left unmatched. Germline CDR1 and CDR2: DFQATT and SNEGSKA (reference sequence). The CDR3 loop reads CSATRRGYEQYF. CDR3 coding DNA: TGCAGTGCTACCCGCAGGGGGTACGAGCAGTACTTC.

This clonotype has at least ten counts. The rearrangement joins TRBV27 to TRBJ2-7; D is perhaps TRBD1 (5 bases). Germline values: CDR1 MNHEY, CDR2 SMNVEV (reference sequence). The V gene lost 6 bases and the J gene lost 5 bases, with 20 bases spanning the gap. The CDR3 totals 15 residues. The CDR3 DNA reads TGTGCCAGCAGACAGACCAGTGGGGCCCAGAACGAGCAGTACTTC. It is translated as CASRQTSGAQNEQYF.

This clonotype was counted many times. V gene TRBV5-1 combines with J gene TRBJ2-7; D is unclear. The CDR3 runs to 14 residues. Germline lookup yields CDR1 SGHRS and CDR2 YFSETQ. The germline V and J ends were trimmed by 7 bases and 0 bases, with 14 bases remaining between them. In DNA form, the CDR3 reads TGCGCCAGCTCTACCGGAAGTAGCTCCTACGAGCAGTACTTC. Translated, it gives CASSTGSSSYEQYF.

This clonotype turned up a few times. Here the CDR3 reads CASSRLAGNLGGEQFF. CDR3 sequence (DNA): TGTGCCAGCAGTCGACTAGCGGGGAATCTGGGCGGGGAGCAGTTCTTC. V gene TRBV3-1 combines with J gene TRBJ2-1; 11 bases are shared with TRBD2. CDR1 LGHDT and CDR2 YNNKEL come from the germline V gene (reference sequence). J lost 10 bases, V lost 6 bases, and 14 bases had no gene match. The CDR3 totals 16 residues.